This entry is about one TCR beta chain. Its matching antigen is unknown. The sample belongs to a study of PD-L1 blockade in urothelial cancer. This table comes from immunoSEQ multiplex PCR, and its TCRdb copy is limited to in-frame clones, with some not included. This sample has tens of thousands of clones, with 70% to 90% found just once. Time point meaning: pretreatment peripheral blood. Overall study results and limits: Below-median pretreatment blood TCR clonality was a predictor of better survival.

The sequencing used PBMCs, collected around atezolizumab (anti-PD-L1) treatment. The clonotype was recovered from a man aged 55 to 70 with urothelial cancer.

The CDR3 DNA reads as TGTGCCACCTGTCCAACAGGGATTTTCTACAATGAGCAGTTCTTC. Translation: CATCPTGIFYNEQFF. This sequence joins TRBV6-1 and TRBJ2-1; maybe TRBD1 (6 bases). V was clipped by 10 bases and J by 3 bases, with 19 bases between them. Germline V gene lookup returns CDR1 MNHNS and CDR2 SASEGT. CDR3 length equals 15 residues.